This T cell receptor beta chain is from a study of T cells after yellow fever vaccination. TCRdb recomputed calls from the 5' RACE reads with MiXCR, one row per CDR3 protein. The sample holds around 260,000 distinct CDR3 sequences, roughly 5.2% seen once. Study-level findings and limits: Only a minor proportion of clonotypes was detected across both CD4 and CD8 compartments. Weaker in magnitude, the secondary response showed a faster peak on day 5 versus 15. Among primary-vaccination clones, most reappeared after the booster, at just under 98% for CD4 and more than 75% for CD8.

Worth noting for this clonotype: The antigen remains undetermined.

Sequenced material: CD4+ T cells sorted from PBMCs, taken on the day of the yellow fever booster vaccination. The clonotype originates from a young man who received the YFV17D yellow fever vaccine.

The CDR3 protein is CASKTANTGELFF. The CDR3 DNA sequence: TGTGCCAGCAAGACAGCGAACACCGGGGAGCTGTTTTTT. The genes are TRBV7-3 and TRBJ2-2, with a weak D call TRBD1 (5 bases). The CDR3 covers 13 residues. CDR1 and CDR2 from the germline V gene are SGHTA and FQGTGA. V lost 7 bases and J 0 bases, leaving 6 bases between the germline ends.